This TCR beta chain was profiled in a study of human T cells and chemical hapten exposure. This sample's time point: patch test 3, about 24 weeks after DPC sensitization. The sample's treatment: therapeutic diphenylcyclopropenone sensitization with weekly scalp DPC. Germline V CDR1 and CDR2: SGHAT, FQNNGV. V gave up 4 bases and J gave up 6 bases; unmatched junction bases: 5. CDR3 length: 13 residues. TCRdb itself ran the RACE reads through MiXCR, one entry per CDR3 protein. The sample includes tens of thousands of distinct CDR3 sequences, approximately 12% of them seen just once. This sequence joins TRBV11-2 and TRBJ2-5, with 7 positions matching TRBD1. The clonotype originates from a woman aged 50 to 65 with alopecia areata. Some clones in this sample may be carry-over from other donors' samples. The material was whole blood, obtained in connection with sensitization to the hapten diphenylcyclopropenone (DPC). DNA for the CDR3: TGTGCCAGCAGCTCACAGGGGATGAAGACCCAGTACTTC. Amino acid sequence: CASSSQGMKTQYF.